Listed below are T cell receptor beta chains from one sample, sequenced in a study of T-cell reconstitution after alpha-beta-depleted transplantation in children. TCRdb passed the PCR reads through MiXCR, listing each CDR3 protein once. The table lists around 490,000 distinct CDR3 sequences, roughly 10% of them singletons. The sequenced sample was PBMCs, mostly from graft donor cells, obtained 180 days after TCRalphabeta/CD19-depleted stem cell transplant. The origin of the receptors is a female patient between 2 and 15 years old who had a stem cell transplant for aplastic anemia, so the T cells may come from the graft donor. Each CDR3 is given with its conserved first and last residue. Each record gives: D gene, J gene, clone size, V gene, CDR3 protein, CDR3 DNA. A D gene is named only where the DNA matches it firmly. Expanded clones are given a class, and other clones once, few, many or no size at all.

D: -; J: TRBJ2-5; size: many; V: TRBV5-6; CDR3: CASSLRRTQETQYF; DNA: TGTGCCAGCAGCTTGAGGAGGACGCAAGAGACCCAGTACTTC
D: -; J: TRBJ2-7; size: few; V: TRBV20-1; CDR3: CSAGDGYRYEQYF; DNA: TGCAGTGCGGGGGACGGGTATCGTTACGAGCAGTACTTC
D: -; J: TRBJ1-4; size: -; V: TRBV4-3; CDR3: CASSQDWAVEDEKLFF; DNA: TGCGCCAGCAGCCAAGATTGGGCAGTGGAGGATGAAAAACTGTTTTTT
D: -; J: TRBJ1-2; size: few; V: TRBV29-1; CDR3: CSVAIPINYGYTF; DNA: TGCAGCGTTGCCATCCCGATCAACTATGGCTACACCTTC
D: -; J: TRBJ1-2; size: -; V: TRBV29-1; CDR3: CSVVREANYGYTF; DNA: TGCAGCGTTGTTCGGGAAGCTAACTATGGCTACACCTTC
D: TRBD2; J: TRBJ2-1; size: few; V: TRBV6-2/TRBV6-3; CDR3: CASSHSTSGSNEQFF; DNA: TGTGCCAGCAGCCACTCCACTAGCGGGAGTAATGAGCAGTTCTTC
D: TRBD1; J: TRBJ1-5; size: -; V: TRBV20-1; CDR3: CSARDEQGGFSNQPQHF; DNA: TGCAGTGCTAGAGATGAACAGGGGGGATTTAGCAATCAGCCCCAGCATTTT
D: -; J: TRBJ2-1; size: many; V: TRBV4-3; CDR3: CASSQDGRGYNEQFF; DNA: TGCGCCAGCAGCCAAGATGGCAGGGGATACAATGAGCAGTTCTTC
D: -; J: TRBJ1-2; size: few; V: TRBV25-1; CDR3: CASSEPGSYGYTF; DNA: TGTGCCAGCAGTGAGCCAGGGAGCTATGGCTACACCTTC
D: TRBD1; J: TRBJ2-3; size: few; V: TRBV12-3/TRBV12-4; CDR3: CASSLEDRGRGDTQYF; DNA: TGTGCCAGCAGTTTAGAGGACAGGGGGCGCGGAGATACGCAGTATTTT
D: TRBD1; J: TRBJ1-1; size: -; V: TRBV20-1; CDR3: CSASTRTGGTEAFF; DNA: TGCAGTGCTAGTACTAGGACAGGGGGAACTGAAGCTTTCTTT
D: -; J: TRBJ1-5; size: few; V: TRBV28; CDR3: CASSQIGLNQPQHF; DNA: TGTGCCAGCAGTCAAATTGGACTCAACCAGCCCCAGCATTTT
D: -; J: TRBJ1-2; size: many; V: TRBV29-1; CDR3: CSVEDRNLYGYTF; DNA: TGCAGCGTTGAAGACAGGAACTTGTATGGTTACACCTTC
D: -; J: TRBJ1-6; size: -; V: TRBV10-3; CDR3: CAISEGTSVSPLHF; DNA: TGTGCCATCAGTGAGGGGACAAGCGTTTCACCCCTCCACTTT
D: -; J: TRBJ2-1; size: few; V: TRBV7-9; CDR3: CASSRAPGDLQFF; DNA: TGTGCCAGCTCCCGAGCCCCGGGAGACCTACAGTTCTTC
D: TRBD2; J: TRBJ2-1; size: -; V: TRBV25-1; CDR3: CASSLPGLAGGSSYNEQFF; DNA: TGTGCCAGCAGTCTACCGGGACTAGCGGGTGGGAGCTCCTACAATGAGCAGTTCTTC
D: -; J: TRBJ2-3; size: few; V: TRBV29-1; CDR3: CSVAGQGLDTQYF; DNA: TGCAGCGTTGCAGGGCAGGGGTTAGATACGCAGTATTTT
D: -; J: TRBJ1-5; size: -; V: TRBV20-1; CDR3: CSARRGGFNQPQHF; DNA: TGCAGTGCTAGGCGGGGGGGTTTCAATCAGCCCCAGCATTTT
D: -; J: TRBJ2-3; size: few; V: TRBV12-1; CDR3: CASSRETGGTDTQYF; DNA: TGTGCCAGCAGCCGAGAAACGGGGGGCACAGATACGCAGTATTTT
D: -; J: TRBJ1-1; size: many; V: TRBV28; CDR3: CASSFAGAGTEAFF; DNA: TGTGCCAGCAGTTTTGCAGGGGCCGGCACTGAAGCTTTCTTT
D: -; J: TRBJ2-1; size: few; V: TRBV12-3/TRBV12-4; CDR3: CASSRLGVPYNEQFF; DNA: TGTGCCAGCAGTAGGCTAGGAGTGCCTTACAATGAGCAGTTCTTC
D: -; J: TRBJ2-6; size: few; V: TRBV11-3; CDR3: CASSSHRGANVLTF; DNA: TGTGCCAGCAGCTCCCATAGGGGGGCCAACGTCCTGACTTTC
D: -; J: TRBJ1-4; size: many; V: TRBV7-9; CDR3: CASSFPQGSTNEKLFF; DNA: TGTGCCAGCAGCTTCCCCCAGGGGTCGACTAATGAAAAACTGTTTTTT
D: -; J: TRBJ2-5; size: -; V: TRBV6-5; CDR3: CASSYSTAKETQYF; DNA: TGTGCCAGCAGTTACTCAACAGCCAAGGAGACCCAGTACTTC
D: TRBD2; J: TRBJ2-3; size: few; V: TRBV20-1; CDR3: CSARPGTSPDTQYF; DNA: TGCAGTGCTAGACCCGGGACTAGCCCAGATACGCAGTATTTT
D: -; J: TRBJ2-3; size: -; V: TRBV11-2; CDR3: CASSSPGHPYF; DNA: TGTGCCAGCAGCTCACCGGGACACCCGTATTTT
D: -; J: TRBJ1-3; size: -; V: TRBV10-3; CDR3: CALKQGGSGNTIYF; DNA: TGTGCCTTAAAACAGGGTGGCTCTGGAAACACCATATATTTT
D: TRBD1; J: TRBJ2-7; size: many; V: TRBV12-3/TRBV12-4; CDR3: CASNVEGDSYEQYF; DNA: TGTGCCAGCAACGTCGAAGGGGACAGCTACGAGCAGTACTTC
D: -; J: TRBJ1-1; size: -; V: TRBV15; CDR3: CATSLNTEAFF; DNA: TGTGCCACCAGCCTGAACACTGAAGCTTTCTTT
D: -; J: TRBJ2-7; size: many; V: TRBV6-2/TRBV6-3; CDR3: CASLASWSYEQYF; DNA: TGTGCCAGCTTAGCGTCATGGTCCTACGAGCAGTACTTC
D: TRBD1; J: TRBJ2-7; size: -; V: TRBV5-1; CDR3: CASSSTGATHEQYF; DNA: TGCGCCAGCAGTTCGACAGGGGCGACCCACGAGCAGTACTTC
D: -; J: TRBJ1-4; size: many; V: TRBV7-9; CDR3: CASSPSEKLFF; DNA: TGTGCCAGCAGCCCGAGCGAAAAACTGTTTTTT
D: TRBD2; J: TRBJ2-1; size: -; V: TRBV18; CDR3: CASSPSSGGTYNEQFF; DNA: TGTGCCAGCTCACCTTCTAGCGGGGGGACCTACAATGAGCAGTTCTTC
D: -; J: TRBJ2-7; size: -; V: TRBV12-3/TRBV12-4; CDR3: CASSLAQVYEQYF; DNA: TGTGCCAGCAGTTTAGCGCAGGTCTACGAGCAGTACTTC
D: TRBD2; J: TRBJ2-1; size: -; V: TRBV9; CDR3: CASSVFPSGIYNEQFF; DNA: TGTGCCAGCAGCGTTTTTCCTAGCGGGATCTACAATGAGCAGTTCTTC
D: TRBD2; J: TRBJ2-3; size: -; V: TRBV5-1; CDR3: CASSLRPGTSGTDTQYF; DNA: TGCGCCAGCAGCTTGCGCCCCGGGACTAGCGGCACAGATACGCAGTATTTT
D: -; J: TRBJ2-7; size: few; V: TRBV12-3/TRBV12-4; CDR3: CASSPQGFGYEQYF; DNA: TGTGCCAGCAGTCCCCAGGGATTTGGCTACGAGCAGTACTTC
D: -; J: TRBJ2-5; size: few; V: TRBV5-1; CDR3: CASSRGSSPSEGETQYF; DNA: TGCGCCAGCAGCCGGGGGAGCAGCCCGTCGGAGGGAGAGACCCAGTACTTC
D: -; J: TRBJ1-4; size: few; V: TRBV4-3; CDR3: CASSQDRHGREKLFF; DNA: TGCGCCAGCAGCCAAGATCGGCATGGACGAGAAAAACTGTTTTTT
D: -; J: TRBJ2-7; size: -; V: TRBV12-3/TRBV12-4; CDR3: CASRPDTDYEQYF; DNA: TGTGCCAGCAGACCCGACACAGACTACGAGCAGTACTTC
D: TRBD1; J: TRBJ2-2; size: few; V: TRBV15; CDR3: CATSRDLGQGTGELFF; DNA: TGTGCCACCAGCAGAGATTTGGGACAGGGAACTGGGGAGCTGTTTTTT
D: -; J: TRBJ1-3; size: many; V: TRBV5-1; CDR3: CASSLVASPGGNTIYF; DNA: TGCGCCAGCAGCTTGGTCGCGTCACCGGGAGGAAACACCATATATTTT
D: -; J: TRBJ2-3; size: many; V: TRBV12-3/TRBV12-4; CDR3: CATNPQLVRNTQYF; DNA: TGTGCCACCAACCCCCAGCTAGTCAGGAATACGCAGTATTTT
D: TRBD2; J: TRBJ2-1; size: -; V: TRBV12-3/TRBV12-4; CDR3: CASRLAPTSGSGSYNEQFF; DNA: TGTGCCAGCAGACTAGCCCCGACTAGCGGGAGTGGGTCCTACAATGAGCAGTTCTTC
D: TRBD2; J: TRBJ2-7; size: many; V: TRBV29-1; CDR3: CSVLVLAGNYEQYF; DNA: TGCAGCGTCTTAGTTCTAGCGGGGAACTACGAGCAGTACTTC
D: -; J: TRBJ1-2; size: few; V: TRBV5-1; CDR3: CASLQGDYGYTF; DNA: TGCGCCAGCCTACAGGGCGACTATGGCTACACCTTC
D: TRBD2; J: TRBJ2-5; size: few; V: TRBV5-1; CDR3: CASSLSRGLAGGIQYF; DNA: TGCGCCAGCAGCTTAAGCAGGGGCCTAGCGGGAGGAATCCAGTACTTC
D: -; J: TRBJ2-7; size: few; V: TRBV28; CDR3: CASSSSPTPAYEQYF; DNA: TGTGCCAGCAGTTCATCTCCAACCCCTGCCTACGAGCAGTACTTC
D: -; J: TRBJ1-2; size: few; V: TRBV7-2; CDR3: CASSIDRWNYNYGYTF; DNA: TGTGCCAGCAGCATAGACAGATGGAACTATAACTATGGCTACACCTTC